The 11 T cell receptor beta chains presented below share a single source sample, sequenced in a study of T-cell reconstitution after alpha-beta-depleted transplantation in children. Preparation of the TCRbeta library was carried out with unique molecular identifiers. TCRdb itself ran the PCR reads through MiXCR, one entry per CDR3 protein. This table has 55,000 to 85,000 distinct CDR3 sequences, 11% appearing once. The sequences come from PBMCs, collected before TCRalphabeta/CD19-depleted stem cell transplant. The receptors derive from a boy aged 5-17 years with acute myeloid leukemia, due to receive a stem cell transplant.

This sequence joins TRBV27 and TRBJ2-1; D uncertain. V was trimmed by 3 bases and J by 4 bases, leaving 10 bases between them. Germline V gene lookup returns CDR1 MNHEY and CDR2 SMNVEV (reference sequence). The CDR3 is 14 amino acids. CDR3 sequence: CASSLGGPYNEQFF. The CDR3 region has the DNA TGTGCCAGCAGTTTGGGTGGTCCGTACAATGAGCAGTTCTTC.

Comment on this clonotype: It may be a read error: a sequence one base away is much more abundant. This chain links TRBV4-1 with TRBJ2-2, with a possible D match to TRBD1 (6 bases). This CDR3 spans 16 amino acids. CDR1 and CDR2 (germline): MGHRA, YSYEKL. Trimming cost V 0 bases and J 9 bases, with 17 bases left between them. The CDR3, as DNA: TGCGCCAGCAGCCAAGATACCGCAGGGGCCTCCCGGGAGCTGTTTTTT. It translates to CASSQDTAGASRELFF.

This clonotype was observed a few times. Here the CDR3 reads CASSLIGSGELFF. CDR3 bases: TGTGCCAGCAGTTTAATCGGGAGCGGGGAGCTGTTTTTT. The rearrangement links TRBV6-2 or TRBV6-3 to TRBJ2-2; possible D gene TRBD2, 6 bases. This CDR3 comprises 13 residues. V was pared by 4 bases and J by 7 bases, with 10 bases between. The germline gives CDR1 MNHEY, CDR2 SVGEGT.

This clonotype was found many times. This chain uses TRBV20-1 with TRBJ1-1; D perhaps matches TRBD1 (6 bases). V lost 2 bases to trimming and J lost 0 bases, with 13 bases between them. CDR1 is DFQATT and CDR2 is SNEGSKA in the germline V gene (reference sequence). This CDR3 region has 15 residues. CDR3 protein: CSARHRRGMNTEAFF. CDR3 DNA sequence: TGCAGTGCTAGACATCGCAGGGGTATGAACACTGAAGCTTTCTTT.

This clonotype has only a few counts. The V gene is TRBV6-2 or TRBV6-3, the J gene TRBJ1-5; no reliable D call. The germline CDR1 and CDR2 sequences are MNHEY and SVGEGT. Between the trimmed V and J ends, which lost 1 base and 7 bases, there was a span of 8 bases. There are 13 residues in the CDR3. CDR3 in amino acids: CASSYWVGQPQHF. In DNA form, the CDR3 reads TGTGCCAGCAGTTACTGGGTGGGACAGCCCCAGCATTTT.

The sample holds many counts of this clonotype. The chain is built from TRBV7-6 and TRBJ2-3; 7 nucleotides line up with TRBD1. Germline V gene lookup returns CDR1 SGHVS and CDR2 FNYEAQ. V lost 5 bases, J lost 6 bases, and 11 bases stayed unmatched. The CDR3 has 15 residues. Here the CDR3 reads CASSRGQGVVDTQYF. Written as DNA, the CDR3 is TGTGCCAGCAGCCGCGGGCAGGGGGTTGTTGATACGCAGTATTTT.

This clonotype was picked up a small number of times. The chain combines TRBV6-5 with TRBJ1-6; D gene uncertain. The CDR3 length is 14 residues. The V gene lost 6 bases and the J gene lost 7 bases, with 13 bases spanning the gap. Germline V gives CDR1 MNHEY, CDR2 SVGAGI. The CDR3 region has the DNA TGTGCCAGCAGACCCACACGGGAAAATTCACCCCTCCACTTT. It yields the protein CASRPTRENSPLHF.

Many counts were recorded for this clonotype. J is TRBJ2-2 and V is TRBV28; D gene uncertain. V shed 7 bases and J shed 3 bases, with 9 bases lying between them. This CDR3 spans 13 amino acids. From germline, CDR1 is MDHEN and CDR2 SYDVKM. For the CDR3, the DNA is TGTGCCAGCACCCCGCTTTACACCGGGGAGCTGTTTTTT. It is translated as CASTPLYTGELFF.

This clonotype was seen many times. This chain joins TRBV29-1 and TRBJ2-1; 7 bases align to TRBD2. The CDR3 runs to 15 residues. V gave up 6 bases and J gave up 5 bases; unmatched junction bases: 13. Germline V gives CDR1 SQVTM, CDR2 ANQGSEA. CDR3 DNA sequence: TGCAGCGTAGCTTCCGGGAGGAAGTCGGACAATGAGCAGTTCTTC. Protein sequence: CSVASGRKSDNEQFF.

The chain combines TRBV27 with TRBJ1-4; D is unresolved. This CDR3 is built from 18 residues. The ends were cut back, 0 bases at V and 0 bases at J, with 14 bases in the middle. Germline CDR1 and CDR2: MNHEY and SMNVEV (reference sequence). CDR3 protein: CASSLSLRPRSTNEKLFF. The CDR3 nucleotides are TGTGCCAGCAGTTTATCGTTGAGGCCACGGTCAACTAATGAAAAACTGTTTTTT.

This clonotype occurred many times. This chain uses TRBV15 with TRBJ1-3; maybe TRBD1 (5 bases). Germline V gene data show CDR1 as LNHNV and CDR2 as YYDKDF (reference sequence). This CDR3 is 18 amino acids long. With 0 bases removed from V and 0 bases from J, the gap between germline ends came to 15 bases. Here the CDR3 DNA reads TGTGCCACCAGCAGAGAACTTCGGGGGGTGAGCTCTGGAAACACCATATATTTT. Its protein is CATSRELRGVSSGNTIYF.